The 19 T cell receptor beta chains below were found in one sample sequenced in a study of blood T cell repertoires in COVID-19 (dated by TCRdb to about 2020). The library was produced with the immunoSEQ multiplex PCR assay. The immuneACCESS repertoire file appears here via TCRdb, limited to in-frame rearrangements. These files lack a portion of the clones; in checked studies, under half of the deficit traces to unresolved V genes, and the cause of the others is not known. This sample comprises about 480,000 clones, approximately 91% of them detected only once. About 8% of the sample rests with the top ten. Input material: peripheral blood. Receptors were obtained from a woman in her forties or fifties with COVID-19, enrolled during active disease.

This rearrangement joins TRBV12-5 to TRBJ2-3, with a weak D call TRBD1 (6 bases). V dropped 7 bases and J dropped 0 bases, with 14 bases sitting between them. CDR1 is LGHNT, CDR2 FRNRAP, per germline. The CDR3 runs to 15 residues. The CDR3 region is CASASGQISTDTQYF. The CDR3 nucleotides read TGTGCTAGTGCCTCTGGACAGATTAGCACAGATACGCAGTATTTT.

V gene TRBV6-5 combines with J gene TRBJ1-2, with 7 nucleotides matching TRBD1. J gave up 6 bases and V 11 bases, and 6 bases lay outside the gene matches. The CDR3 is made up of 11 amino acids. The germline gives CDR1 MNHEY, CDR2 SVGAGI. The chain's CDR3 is CAERQGDGYTF. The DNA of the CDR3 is TGTGCCGAGCGGCAGGGGGATGGCTACACCTTC.

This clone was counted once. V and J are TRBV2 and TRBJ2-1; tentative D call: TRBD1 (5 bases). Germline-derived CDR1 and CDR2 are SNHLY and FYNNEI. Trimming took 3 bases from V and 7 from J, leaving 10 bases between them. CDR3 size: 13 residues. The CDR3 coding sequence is TGTGCCAGCAGTGAGAGCAGGGTGAATGAGCAGTTCTTC. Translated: CASSESRVNEQFF.

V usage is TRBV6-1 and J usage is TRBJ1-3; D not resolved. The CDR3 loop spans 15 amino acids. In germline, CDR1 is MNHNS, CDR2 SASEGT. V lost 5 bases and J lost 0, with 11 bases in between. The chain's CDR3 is CASSPAQFSGNTIYF. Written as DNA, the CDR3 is TGTGCCAGCAGTCCCGCACAGTTCTCTGGAAACACCATATATTTT.

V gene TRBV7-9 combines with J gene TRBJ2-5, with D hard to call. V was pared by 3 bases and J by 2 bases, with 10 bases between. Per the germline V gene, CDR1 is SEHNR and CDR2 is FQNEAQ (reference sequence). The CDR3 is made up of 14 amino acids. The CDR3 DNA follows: TGTGCCAGCAGCTTGCAGAAACCTCAAGAGACCCAGTACTTC. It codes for CASSLQKPQETQYF.

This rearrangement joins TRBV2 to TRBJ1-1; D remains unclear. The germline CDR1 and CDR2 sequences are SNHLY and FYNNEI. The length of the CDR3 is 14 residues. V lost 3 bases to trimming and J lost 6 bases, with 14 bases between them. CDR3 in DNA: TGTGCCAGCAGTGAGGGCCGGAGGAAGGCTGAAGCTTTCTTT. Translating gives CASSEGRRKAEAFF.

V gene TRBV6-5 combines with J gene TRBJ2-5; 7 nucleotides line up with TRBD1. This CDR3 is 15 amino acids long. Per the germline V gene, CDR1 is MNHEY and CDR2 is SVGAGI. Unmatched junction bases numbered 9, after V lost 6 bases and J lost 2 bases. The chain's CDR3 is CASSIRGQTQETQYF. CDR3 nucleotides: TGTGCCAGCAGCATACGGGGACAGACACAAGAGACCCAGTACTTC.

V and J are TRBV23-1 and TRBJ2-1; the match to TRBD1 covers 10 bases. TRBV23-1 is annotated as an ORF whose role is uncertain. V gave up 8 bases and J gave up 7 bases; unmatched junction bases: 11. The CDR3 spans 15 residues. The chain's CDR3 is CASVSGTGVKNEQFF. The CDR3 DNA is TGCGCCAGCGTATCCGGGACAGGGGTAAAAAATGAGCAGTTCTTC.

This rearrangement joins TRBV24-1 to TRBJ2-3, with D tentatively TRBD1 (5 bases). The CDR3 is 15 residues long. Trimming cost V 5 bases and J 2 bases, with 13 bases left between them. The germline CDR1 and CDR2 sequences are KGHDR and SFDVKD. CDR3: CATSAQGLFTDTQYF. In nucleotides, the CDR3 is TGTGCCACCAGTGCCCAGGGCCTCTTCACAGATACGCAGTATTTT.

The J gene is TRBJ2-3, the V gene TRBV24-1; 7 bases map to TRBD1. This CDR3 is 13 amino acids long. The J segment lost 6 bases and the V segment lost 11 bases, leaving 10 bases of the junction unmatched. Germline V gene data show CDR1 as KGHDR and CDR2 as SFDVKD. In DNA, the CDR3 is TGTGCCATCTCTAAGGGGGCATGGGATACGCAGTATTTT. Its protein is CAISKGAWDTQYF.

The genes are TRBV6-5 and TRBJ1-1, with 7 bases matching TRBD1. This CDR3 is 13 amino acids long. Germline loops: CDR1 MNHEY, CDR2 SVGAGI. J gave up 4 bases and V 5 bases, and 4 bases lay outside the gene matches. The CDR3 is CASSRDSSTEAFF. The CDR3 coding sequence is TGTGCCAGCAGTCGGGACAGTAGCACTGAAGCTTTCTTT.

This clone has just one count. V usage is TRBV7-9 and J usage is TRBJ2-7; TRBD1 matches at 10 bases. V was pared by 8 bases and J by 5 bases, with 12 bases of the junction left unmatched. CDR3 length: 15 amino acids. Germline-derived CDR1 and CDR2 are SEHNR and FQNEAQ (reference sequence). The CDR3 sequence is CASSKPGQGTNEQYF. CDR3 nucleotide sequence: TGTGCCAGCTCAAAGCCGGGACAGGGGACCAACGAGCAGTACTTC. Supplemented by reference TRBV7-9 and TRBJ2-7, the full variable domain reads DTGVSQNPRHKITKRGQNVTFRCDPISEHNRLYWYRQTLGQGPEFLTYFQNEAQLEKSRLLSDRFSAERPKGSFSTLEIQRTEQGDSAMYLCASSKPGQGTNEQYFGPGTRLTVT.

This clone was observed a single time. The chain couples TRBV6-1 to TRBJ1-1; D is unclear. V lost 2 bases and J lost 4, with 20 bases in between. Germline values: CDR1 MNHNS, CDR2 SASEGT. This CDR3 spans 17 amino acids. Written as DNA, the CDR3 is TGTGCCAGCAGTGAATTGGGGAGCGGGGTATTGGGCACTGAAGCTTTCTTT. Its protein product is CASSELGSGVLGTEAFF.

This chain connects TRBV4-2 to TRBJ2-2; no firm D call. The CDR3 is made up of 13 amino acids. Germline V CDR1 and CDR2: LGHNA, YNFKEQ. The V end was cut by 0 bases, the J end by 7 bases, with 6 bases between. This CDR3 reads CASSQDRNGELFF. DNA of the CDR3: TGTGCCAGCAGCCAAGATCGTAACGGGGAGCTGTTTTTT.

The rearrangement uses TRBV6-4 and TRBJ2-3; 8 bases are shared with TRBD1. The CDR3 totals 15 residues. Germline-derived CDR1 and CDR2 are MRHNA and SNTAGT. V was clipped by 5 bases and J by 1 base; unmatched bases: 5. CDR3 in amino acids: CASSLQGVGTDTQYF. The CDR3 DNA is TGTGCCAGCAGTTTACAGGGGGTCGGCACAGATACGCAGTATTTT.

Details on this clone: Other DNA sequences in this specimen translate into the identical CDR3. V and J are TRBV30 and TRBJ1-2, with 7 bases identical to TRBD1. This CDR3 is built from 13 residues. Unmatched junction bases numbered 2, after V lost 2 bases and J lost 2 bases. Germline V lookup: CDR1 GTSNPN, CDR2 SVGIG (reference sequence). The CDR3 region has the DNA TGTGCCTGGAGTCCGGACAGGAACTATGGCTACACCTTC. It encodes CAWSPDRNYGYTF.

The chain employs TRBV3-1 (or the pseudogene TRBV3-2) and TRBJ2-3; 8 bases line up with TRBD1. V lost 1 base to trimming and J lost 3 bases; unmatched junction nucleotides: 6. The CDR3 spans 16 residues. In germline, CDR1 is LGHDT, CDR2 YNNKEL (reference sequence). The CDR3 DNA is TGTGCCAGCAGCCAAGGGGGCAGGGGGCTAACAGATACGCAGTATTTT. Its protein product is CASSQGGRGLTDTQYF.

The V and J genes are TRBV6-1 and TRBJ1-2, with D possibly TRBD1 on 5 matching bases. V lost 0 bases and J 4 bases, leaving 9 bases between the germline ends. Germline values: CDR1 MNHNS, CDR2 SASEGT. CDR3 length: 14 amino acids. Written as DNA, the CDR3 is TGTGCCAGCAGTGAAGCAGGGGTCCCCTATGGCTACACCTTC. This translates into CASSEAGVPYGYTF.

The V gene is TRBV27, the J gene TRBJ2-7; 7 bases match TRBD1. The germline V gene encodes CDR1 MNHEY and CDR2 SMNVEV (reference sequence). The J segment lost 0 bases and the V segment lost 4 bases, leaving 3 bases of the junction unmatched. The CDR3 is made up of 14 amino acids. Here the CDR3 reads CASSSDRASYEQYF. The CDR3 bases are TGTGCCAGCAGTTCCGACAGGGCCTCCTACGAGCAGTACTTC.